This T cell receptor beta chain was captured in a study of T-cell reconstitution after alpha-beta-depleted transplantation in children. A note on this clonotype: Its antigen is still unknown.

Unique molecular identifiers featured in how the TCRbeta library was prepared. TCRdb processed the PCR reads anew with MiXCR; each CDR3 protein has one entry. The sample yields hundreds of thousands of distinct CDR3 sequences, around 14% seen once. Study findings and constraints: Several hundred graft clones that had expanded were reportedly the source of alpha-beta T cells about two months after transplant. Newly made T cells mostly supplied T-cell counts and diversity one year after transplant.

The clonotype was recovered from a girl aged 2 to 10 with congenital amegakaryocytic thrombocytopenia, due to receive a stem cell transplant. The specimen was PBMCs, collected before TCRalphabeta/CD19-depleted stem cell transplant.

The CDR3 DNA sequence: TGTGCCACCGCCGGGGGATTCCGTGAGTTCACCACAGATACGCAGTATTTT. It codes for CATAGGFREFTTDTQYF. The chain couples TRBV2 to TRBJ2-3; a weak D match, TRBD2 (6 bases). The V and J ends lost 10 bases and 2 bases respectively, with 25 bases between them. The length of the CDR3 is 17 residues. CDR1 and CDR2 (germline): SNHLY, FYNNEI.